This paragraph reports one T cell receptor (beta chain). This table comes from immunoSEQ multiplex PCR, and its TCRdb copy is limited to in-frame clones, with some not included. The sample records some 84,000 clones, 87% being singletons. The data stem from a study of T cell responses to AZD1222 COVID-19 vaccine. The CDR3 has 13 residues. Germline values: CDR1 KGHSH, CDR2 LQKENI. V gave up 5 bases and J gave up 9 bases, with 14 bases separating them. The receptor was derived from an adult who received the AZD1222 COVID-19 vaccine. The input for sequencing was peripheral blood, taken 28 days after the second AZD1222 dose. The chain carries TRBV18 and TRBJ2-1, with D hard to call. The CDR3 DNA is TGTGCCAGCTCATCCTATAATATAATTGAGCAGTTCTTC. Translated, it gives CASSSYNIIEQFF.